This is a list of T cell receptor beta chains from one sample in a study of breast tumors, draining lymph nodes, adjacent tissues. One entry per CDR3 protein results from TCRdb running MiXCR on the multiplex PCR reads. The sample consists of about 230,000 distinct CDR3 sequences, roughly 30% of them appearing once. What was sequenced was axillary lymph node tissue. The source of these receptors is a female donor with breast cancer. Some clones in this sample may be carry-over from other donors' samples. Each CDR3 is given with its conserved first and last residue. D genes are given only for firm matches. Rows give clone size only sometimes, using once, few, many, or a class for an expanded clone.

d_call,j_call,v_call,clone_size,cdr3_nt,cdr3_aa
-,TRBJ2-5,TRBV6-5,many,TGTGCCAGCAGTTACTCCCGGGGGGAGACCCAGTACTTC,CASSYSRGETQYF
TRBD2,TRBJ2-5,TRBV5-1,many,TGCGCCAGCAGCTTGGTTCCAGGGACTAGAGAGACCCAGTACTTC,CASSLVPGTRETQYF
-,TRBJ2-5,TRBV19,-,TGTGCCAGTACGTCCTGGGACCAAGAGACCCAGTACTTC,CASTSWDQETQYF
TRBD1,TRBJ1-6,TRBV7-4,-,TGTGCCAGCAGCTATGACAGGGGGCGTGGGAATTCACCCCTCCACTTT,CASSYDRGRGNSPLHF
-,TRBJ2-5,TRBV5-1,-,TGCGCCAGCAGCAGGAGGTCGGAGTCGGAGACCCAGTACTTC,CASSRRSESETQYF
-,TRBJ2-5,TRBV30,-,TGTGCCAGGAGTGGAAGGGAGACCCAGTACTTC,CARSGRETQYF
TRBD1,TRBJ2-7,TRBV29-1,many,TGCAGCGTTCGACAGGGTCAGAACGAGCAGTACTTC,CSVRQGQNEQYF
TRBD2,TRBJ2-2,TRBV5-5,-,TGTGCCAGCAGGCCACTAGCGGACGTGAACACCGGGGGGCTGTTTTTT,CASRPLADVNTGGLFF
-,TRBJ2-1,TRBV2,many,TGTGCCAGCAGTATTACAGGAACTGAGCAGTTCTTC,CASSITGTEQFF
TRBD2,TRBJ2-7,TRBV11-3,-,TGTGCCGGCACCACCGGACTAGCGGGTCTGTTGAGCACTGGGGAGCAGTGCTTC,CAGTTGLAGLLSTGEQCF
-,TRBJ2-2,TRBV3-1,-,TGCGCCAGCAGCCACCTTAGCGCGAACGCCGGGGAGCTGTTTTTT,CASSHLSANAGELFF
-,TRBJ2-7,TRBV7-3,-,TGTGCCAGCATCCACGACCGTAGCACCGGCTCCTCCGAGCAGTACTTC,CASIHDRSTGSSEQYF
-,TRBJ2-3,TRBV20-1,many,TGCAGTGCTACCACAGATACGCAGTATTTT,CSATTDTQYF
TRBD2,TRBJ2-5,TRBV29-1,once,TGCAGCGGAAGACTAGCGGGAGCGACAGAGACCCAGCACTTC,CSGRLAGATETQHF
TRBD1,TRBJ2-3,TRBV24-1,many,TGTGCCACCCAAGGACAGGGTAGGACAGATACGCAGTATTTT,CATQGQGRTDTQYF
-,TRBJ2-3,TRBV12-3/TRBV12-4,many,TGTGCCGGCAGTTTAGCGGCTGGTGGGAGGACAGATACGCAGTATTTT,CAGSLAAGGRTDTQYF
-,TRBJ2-2,TRBV30,few,TGTGCCTGGATCCGGGGTGGTAGCATCTCCGGGGAGCTGTTTTTT,CAWIRGGSISGELFF
TRBD1,TRBJ2-5,TRBV2,many,TGTGCCAGCAACACGGACAGGAACAAAGAGACCCAGTACTTC,CASNTDRNKETQYF
-,TRBJ2-5,TRBV7-3,-,TGTGCCAGCAGCTTAAGGGCCGGGGAGGAGACCCAGTACTTC,CASSLRAGEETQYF
TRBD1,TRBJ1-2,TRBV19,many,TGTGCCAGTAGTCTACCGGGACAGGGGTTTTCTATCTATGGCTACACCTTC,CASSLPGQGFSIYGYTF
-,TRBJ2-3,TRBV25-1,many,TGTGCCAGCAGTACCTCTGCGAAGCCGGCAGATACGCAGTATTTT,CASSTSAKPADTQYF
TRBD2,TRBJ2-3,TRBV7-2,-,TGTGCCAGCAGCTTAGAGGGGAGCGCGGCGGGAGCGAGAACAGATACGCAGTATTTT,CASSLEGSAAGARTDTQYF
-,TRBJ1-3,TRBV6-6,many,TGTGCCAGCACCCTCCAACAAGCTGGAAACACCATATATTTT,CASTLQQAGNTIYF
TRBD2,TRBJ2-5,TRBV7-3,once,TGTGCCAGCAGCTTACGACTAGCGGGAGAGGGCAATGAGCCCCAGTACTTC,CASSLRLAGEGNEPQYF
-,TRBJ2-3,TRBV6-1,once,TGTGCCAGCAGAACAGGGGGGAGGGGAAGCACAGATACGCAGTATTTT,CASRTGGRGSTDTQYF
-,TRBJ2-2,TRBV5-4,many,TGTGCCAGCAGCTATCAGGAGTACACCGGGGAGCTGTTTTTT,CASSYQEYTGELFF
TRBD1,TRBJ2-7,TRBV6-6,many,TGTGCCAGCAGTTACTCGAGACAGGGTGACTACGAGCAGTACTTC,CASSYSRQGDYEQYF